These 17 T cell receptor beta chains originate from one sample sequenced in a study of radiotherapy plus CTLA-4 blockade in lung cancer. This table comes from immunoSEQ multiplex PCR, and its TCRdb copy is limited to in-frame clones, with some not included. The table has about 76,000 clones, 60% to 85% seen once; the top ten hold over 20%. The sample consisted of peripheral blood, taken from a patient treated with radiotherapy plus ipilimumab. The receptors originated from a human donor with non-small cell lung cancer whose response to radiotherapy plus ipilimumab could not be evaluated. Some clones in this sample may be carry-over from other donors' samples.

The genes are TRBV10-3 and TRBJ2-3; tentative D call: TRBD2 (7 bases). Germline V gene data show CDR1 as ENHRY and CDR2 as SYGVKD. V was pared by 4 bases and J by 6 bases, with 17 bases between. The CDR3 loop spans 15 amino acids. This chain's CDR3 is CAISAQGREGDTQYF. CDR3 in DNA: TGTGCCATCAGTGCCCAGGGGAGGGAGGGGGATACGCAGTATTTT.

The chain combines TRBV5-1 with TRBJ1-2, with D perhaps matching TRBD1 (5 bases). The V gene lost 1 base and the J gene lost 4 bases, with 11 bases spanning the gap. From germline, CDR1 is SGHRS and CDR2 YFSETQ. The CDR3 has 14 residues. CDR3 coding DNA: TGCGCCAGCAGCTTGCTAGGGGATACCTATGGCTACACCTTC. Amino acid sequence: CASSLLGDTYGYTF.

A remark on this clone: Other DNA sequences in this sample translate to the same CDR3. The chain combines TRBV19 with TRBJ1-1; TRBD1 aligns across 7 bases. The CDR3 loop spans 13 amino acids. V was clipped by 5 bases and J by 6 bases; unmatched bases: 6. CDR1 and CDR2 (germline): LNHDA, SQIVND (reference sequence). DNA for the CDR3: TGTGCCAGTAGTCTTTACAGGGGCTCTGAAGCTTTCTTT. This sequence encodes CASSLYRGSEAFF.

J is TRBJ2-2 and V is TRBV5-1, with 7 bases that match TRBD2. The CDR3 totals 17 residues. The germline V gene encodes CDR1 SGHRS and CDR2 YFSETQ. V was clipped by 0 bases and J by 4 bases; unmatched bases: 9. The CDR3 DNA is TGCGCCAGCAGCTTGGGATACCGGGGACTACCCACCGGGGAGCTGTTTTTT. It specifies CASSLGYRGLPTGELFF.

This chain links TRBV7-2 with TRBJ2-3; 9 bases match TRBD1. Per the germline V gene, CDR1 is SGHTA and CDR2 is FQGNSA. The CDR3 totals 13 residues. Losses at the gene ends were 2 bases for V and 9 bases for J; bases not matched to a gene: 3. The CDR3 nucleotides are TGTGCCAGCAGCTTACCGGACAGGGGCACGCAGTATTTT. As protein: CASSLPDRGTQYF.

The chain carries TRBV5-4 and TRBJ2-3; a possible D gene is TRBD1 (6 bases). Germline V gene data show CDR1 as SGHNT and CDR2 as YYREEE (reference sequence). The CDR3 contains 13 residues. The V end was cut by 10 bases, the J end by 5 bases, with 17 bases between. The CDR3 DNA follows: TGTGCCGGAAGAACACAGGGACGAGATACGCAGTATTTT. It encodes CAGRTQGRDTQYF.

DNA of the CDR3: TGTGCCAGCTCACCACGAGCCCTGGACAACCATAATTCACCCCTCCACTTT. Protein: CASSPRALDNHNSPLHF. The chain carries TRBV18 and TRBJ1-6; weak D call: TRBD1 (5 bases). Germline V lookup: CDR1 KGHSH, CDR2 LQKENI. V lost 1 base and J 5 bases, leaving 15 bases between the germline ends. The CDR3 has 17 residues. Supplemented by reference TRBV18 and TRBJ1-6, the full variable domain reads NAGVMQNPRHLVRRRGQEARLRCSPMKGHSHVYWYRQLPEEGLKFMVYLQKENIIDESGMPKERFSAEFPKEGPSILRIQQVVRGDSAAYFCASSPRALDNHNSPLHFGNGTRLTVT.

This sequence joins TRBV4-3 and TRBJ2-7; TRBD1 is a possible D gene (6 bases). In germline, CDR1 is LGHNA, CDR2 YSLEER. The CDR3 runs to 13 residues. The V gene lost 5 bases and the J gene lost 2 bases, with 10 bases spanning the gap. Here the CDR3 reads CASSEDRAYEQYF. In DNA form, the CDR3 reads TGCGCCAGCAGCGAGGACAGAGCCTACGAGCAGTACTTC.

There are a few counts of this clone. J is TRBJ2-5 and V is TRBV6-1; D gene uncertain. The length of the CDR3 is 15 residues. Germline V gene sequence: CDR1 MNHNS, CDR2 SASEGT. V lost 6 bases to trimming and J lost 1 base, with 15 bases between them. The CDR3: CASRAPQAPQETQYF. Written as DNA, the CDR3 is TGTGCCAGCAGGGCCCCCCAGGCTCCCCAAGAGACCCAGTACTTC.

The chain has TRBV5-4 and TRBJ2-3; 11 bases are a match to TRBD2. CDR1 and CDR2 from the germline V gene are SGHNT and YYREEE (reference sequence). This CDR3 has 16 amino acids. The V segment lost 2 bases and the J segment 4 bases; nucleotides outside the gene matches: 6. CDR3 nucleotides: TGTGCCAGCAGCTTCCCACTAGCGGGGGAACCAGATACGCAGTATTTT. It encodes CASSFPLAGEPDTQYF. Supplemented by reference TRBV5-4 and TRBJ2-3, the full variable domain reads ETGVTQSPTHLIKTRGQQVTLRCSSQSGHNTVSWYQQALGQGPQFIFQYYREEENGRGNFPPRFSGLQFPNYSSELNVNALELDDSALYLCASSFPLAGEPDTQYFGPGTRLTVL.

The V and J genes are TRBV5-1 and TRBJ1-6; D is unclear. V was cut by 4 bases and J by 6 bases, with 8 bases left in between. The CDR3 extends over 13 amino acids. The germline CDR1 and CDR2 sequences are SGHRS and YFSETQ. The CDR3 bases are TGCGCCAGCAGCACGTTAGTTAATTCACCCCTCCACTTT. Translation gives CASSTLVNSPLHF.

For the CDR3, the DNA is TGTGCCAGCAGCCTCTCCGGGACAGGGACCTACGAGCAGTACTTC. This encodes CASSLSGTGTYEQYF. J is TRBJ2-7 and V is TRBV9; 9 bases line up with TRBD1. The V and J ends lost 4 bases and 2 bases, in that order; junction bases with no gene match: 7. Germline V CDR1 and CDR2: SGDLS, YYNGEE. The CDR3 loop spans 15 amino acids.

The V call is TRBV7-2, the J call TRBJ2-3; 10 nucleotides align to TRBD2. CDR3 length: 15 amino acids. Germline V gene lookup returns CDR1 SGHTA and CDR2 FQGNSA. V lost 5 bases, J lost 3 bases, and 5 bases stayed unmatched. CDR3 bases: TGTGCCAGCAGCACGAGCGGGGGGGCAACAGATACGCAGTATTTT. This translates into CASSTSGGATDTQYF.

This sequence joins TRBV18 and TRBJ2-3; 10 bases fit TRBD1. The CDR3 consists of 16 residues. Germline V gene sequence: CDR1 KGHSH, CDR2 LQKENI. V shed 0 bases and J 5 bases; nucleotides not matched to a gene: 5. The CDR3 here is CASSPPTGTGVDTQYF. The CDR3, as DNA: TGTGCCAGCTCACCACCGACCGGGACAGGGGTAGATACGCAGTATTTT.

The chain recombines TRBV27 with TRBJ1-1; TRBD1 is a possible D gene (5 bases). There are 14 residues in the CDR3. The V end was cut by 6 bases, the J end by 3 bases, with 14 bases between. CDR1 and CDR2 (germline): MNHEY, SMNVEV (reference sequence). CDR3: CASSPQGKYTEAFF. The CDR3 coding sequence is TGTGCCAGCAGCCCTCAGGGAAAATACACTGAAGCTTTCTTT.

The chain combines TRBV29-1 with TRBJ1-2; no firm D call. V was clipped by 3 bases and J by 0 bases, with 11 bases between them. The CDR3 has 14 amino acids. The germline gives CDR1 SQVTM, CDR2 ANQGSEA. The CDR3 DNA is TGCAGCGTTGAGTTCGAAAGAGCTAACTATGGCTACACCTTC. Translating gives CSVEFERANYGYTF. Variable domain in full (rest from reference TRBV29-1 and TRBJ1-2): SAVISQKPSRDICQRGTSLTIQCQVDSQVTMMFWYRQQPGQSLTLIATANQGSEATYESGFVIDKFPISRPNLTFSTLTVSNMSPEDSSIYLCSVEFERANYGYTFGSGTRLTVV.

This chain joins TRBV2 and TRBJ2-5; 14 bases agree with TRBD2. Per the germline V gene, CDR1 is SNHLY and CDR2 is FYNNEI. V gave up 7 bases and J gave up 4 bases; unmatched junction bases: 8. CDR3 length: 16 residues. CDR3 region: CASTETSGGAGETQYF. The CDR3 nucleotides read TGTGCCAGCACGGAGACTAGCGGGGGGGCCGGAGAGACCCAGTACTTC. The full variable domain, its missing parts supplied by reference TRBV2 and TRBJ2-5, is EPEVTQTPSHQVTQMGQEVILRCVPISNHLYFYWYRQILGQKVEFLVSFYNNEISEKSEIFDDQFSVERPDGSNFTLKIRSTKLEDSAMYFCASTETSGGAGETQYFGPGTRLLVL.